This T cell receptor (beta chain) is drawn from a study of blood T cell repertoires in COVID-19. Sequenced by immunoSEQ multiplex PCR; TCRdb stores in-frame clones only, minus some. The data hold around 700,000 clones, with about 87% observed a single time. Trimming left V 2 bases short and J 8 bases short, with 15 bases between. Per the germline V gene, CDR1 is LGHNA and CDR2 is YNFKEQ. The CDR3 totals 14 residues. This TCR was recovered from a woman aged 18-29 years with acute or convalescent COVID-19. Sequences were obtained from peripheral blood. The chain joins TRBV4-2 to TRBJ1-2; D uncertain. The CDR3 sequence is CASSQPEGGYGYTF. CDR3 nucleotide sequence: TGTGCCAGCAGCCAACCTGAGGGAGGGTACGGCTACACCTTC.